This T cell receptor beta chain was observed in a study of identifying expanded T cells in peripheral blood. Study results and caveats: Roughly 1.1 clones differed between technical replicates, versus approximately 16 and 20 over time.

Trimming left V 3 bases short and J 5 bases short, with 8 bases between. CDR3 length: 13 residues. CDR1 is SGHAT, CDR2 FQNNGV, per germline. Details on this clone: Its matching antigen is unknown.

No infections or other immune events were documented during collection. Data came from immunoSEQ multiplex PCR; TCRdb stores just in-frame clones and leaves some out. The table lists around 95,000 clones, 80% to 90% of them singletons. The sequence derives from a person aged 18-70 years in good health. Sequences were obtained from blood. J is TRBJ2-4 and V is TRBV11-2; D ambiguous. This chain's CDR3 is CASSFSGENIQYF. As DNA, the CDR3 is TGTGCCAGCAGCTTTTCTGGAGAAAACATTCAGTACTTC.